The 27 T cell receptor beta chains below were found in one sample sequenced in a study of T cells in localized non-small cell lung cancer. Here immunoSEQ multiplex PCR was the method, and the copy in TCRdb shows in-frame clones only, minus some. The repertoire holds approximately 28,000 clones, with approximately 88% as singletons. Sequencing was performed on peripheral blood mononuclear cells, taken before any cancer treatment. Receptor source: a woman aged 35-75 years with stage III lung adenocarcinoma.

This chain joins TRBV30 and TRBJ1-5; tentative D call: TRBD1 (5 bases). Trimming shortened V by 0 bases and J by 7 bases, and 16 bases separated the two germline ends. Germline-derived CDR1 and CDR2 are GTSNPN and SVGIG (reference sequence). The CDR3 is 15 amino acids. The CDR3 is CAWSVWGSRRQPQHF. The CDR3 bases are TGTGCCTGGAGTGTCTGGGGGTCGAGAAGGCAGCCCCAGCATTTT. Full variable domain (rest looked up from reference TRBV30 and TRBJ1-5): SQTIHQWPATLVQPVGSPLSLECTVEGTSNPNLYWYRQAAGRGLQLLFYSVGIGQISSEVPQNLSASRPQDRQFILSSKKLLLSDSGFYLCAWSVWGSRRQPQHFGDGTRLSIL.

The CDR3 protein is CASSLAAGGNEQYF. DNA of the CDR3: TGTGCCAGCAGCTTAGCGGCGGGAGGGAACGAGCAGTACTTC. V and J are TRBV7-9 and TRBJ2-7, with 9 bases identical to TRBD2. The V gene end was trimmed by 0 bases and the J gene end by 5 bases; junction bases not matched to a gene: 2. CDR1 is SEHNR and CDR2 is FQNEAQ in the germline V gene (reference sequence). The CDR3 contains 14 residues.

The J gene is TRBJ2-7, the V gene TRBV18; D is perhaps TRBD2 (6 bases). Germline-derived CDR1 and CDR2 are KGHSH and LQKENI. V gave up 6 bases and J gave up 1 base, with 13 bases separating them. The CDR3 length is 14 residues. CDR3 loop: CASSGGLVSYEQYF. The CDR3 DNA reads as TGTGCCAGCTCGGGAGGACTGGTTTCCTACGAGCAGTACTTC.

The genes are TRBV5-4 and TRBJ2-3, with TRBD2 matching over 8 bases. Germline V CDR1 and CDR2: SGHNT, YYREEE (reference sequence). Trimming removed 4 bases from V and 0 bases from J; junction bases left unmatched: 10. The length of the CDR3 is 17 residues. The CDR3 DNA follows: TGTGCCAGCAGCATTCCCGGGAGGGACGCTAGCACAGATACGCAGTATTTT. Translation gives CASSIPGRDASTDTQYF.

The chain has TRBV28 and TRBJ2-1; D is unclear. Trimming shortened V by 2 bases and J by 7 bases, and 18 bases separated the two germline ends. Per germline, CDR1 MDHEN and CDR2 SYDVKM. This CDR3 has 16 amino acids. The CDR3 nucleotides read TGTGCCAGCAGTTTAGTATTTCTACCTGGAAGAAATGAGCAGTTCTTC. It is translated as CASSLVFLPGRNEQFF.

On this clone itself: One end of the junction does not line up with germline, which may come from a read error. The chain joins TRBV7-7 to TRBJ2-3; D gene uncertain. Germline V gene lookup returns CDR1 SSHAT and CDR2 FNYEAQ (reference sequence). The CDR3 has 15 amino acids. CDR3 DNA: TGTGCTAGCAGCTCGCGCCCGGATGGGACAGATACGCAGTATTTT. It specifies CASSSRPDGTDTQYF.

This rearrangement joins TRBV18 to TRBJ2-6; 14 bases are a match to TRBD2. The V gene end was trimmed by 2 bases and the J gene end by 3 bases; junction bases not matched to a gene: 12. CDR1 and CDR2 (germline): KGHSH, LQKENI. The length of the CDR3 is 21 residues. CDR3 nucleotide sequence: TGTGCCAGCTCACCAAAATATCGAGGGACTAGCGGGAGCGGTGGGGCCAACGTCCTGACTTTC. This translates into CASSPKYRGTSGSGGANVLTF.

The chain links TRBV2 to TRBJ2-7, with 7 bases fitting TRBD1. Germline CDR1 is SNHLY and CDR2 is FYNNEI. The length of the CDR3 is 13 residues. J was trimmed by 2 bases and V by 10 bases; bases with no gene match: 8. The CDR3 sequence is CAIDRDRTYEQYF. CDR3 sequence (DNA): TGTGCCATCGACCGGGACAGAACCTACGAGCAGTACTTC.

The CDR3 nucleotides are TGTGCCTGGAGTCGAGAAGGGGGCGCCCTGAACACTGAAGCTTTCTTT. Its protein is CAWSREGGALNTEAFF. This chain links TRBV30 with TRBJ1-1, with 7 bases lining up with TRBD1. This CDR3 spans 16 amino acids. V lost 2 bases to trimming and J lost 0 bases; unmatched junction nucleotides: 9. The germline CDR1 and CDR2 sequences are GTSNPN and SVGIG (reference sequence).

The table lists this clone with a count of one. The rearrangement uses TRBV7-9 and TRBJ1-2; 7 bases line up with TRBD1. The V and J ends lost 5 bases and 3 bases, in that order; junction bases with no gene match: 3. CDR3 length equals 13 residues. Germline V gives CDR1 SEHNR, CDR2 FQNEAQ (reference sequence). This CDR3 is CASSPGTDYGYTF. DNA of the CDR3: TGTGCCAGCAGCCCCGGGACAGACTATGGCTACACCTTC. Filled out from reference TRBV7-9 and TRBJ1-2, the complete variable domain reads DTGVSQNPRHKITKRGQNVTFRCDPISEHNRLYWYRQTLGQGPEFLTYFQNEAQLEKSRLLSDRFSAERPKGSFSTLEIQRTEQGDSAMYLCASSPGTDYGYTFGSGTRLTVV.

The rearrangement links TRBV27 to TRBJ2-5; TRBD1 matches at 7 bases. Per the germline V gene, CDR1 is MNHEY and CDR2 is SMNVEV (reference sequence). This CDR3 comprises 15 residues. J gave up 1 base and V 5 bases, and 7 bases lay outside the gene matches. The CDR3 loop reads CASSLHRDSQETQYF. The DNA for the CDR3 is TGTGCCAGCAGTCTACACCGGGACAGCCAAGAGACCCAGTACTTC.

This chain connects TRBV19 to TRBJ1-4; weak D call: TRBD1 (5 bases). In germline, CDR1 is LNHDA, CDR2 SQIVND (reference sequence). The CDR3 totals 16 residues. Trimming took 7 bases from V and 0 from J, leaving 15 bases between them. The CDR3 bases are TGTGCCAGTAATCGAATCGGGGACTCAACTAATGAAAAACTGTTTTTT. This gives the protein CASNRIGDSTNEKLFF.

This clone has just a few counts. The V gene is TRBV15, the J gene TRBJ1-3, with a weak D call TRBD1 (5 bases). This CDR3 is built from 15 residues. Between the trimmed V and J ends, which lost 9 bases and 1 base, there was a span of 16 bases. Germline V gene data show CDR1 as LNHNV and CDR2 as YYDKDF (reference sequence). For the CDR3, the DNA is TGTGCCACGGGGTCGGGACGTCTGTCTGGAAACACCATATATTTT. Protein: CATGSGRLSGNTIYF.

This clone showed up just once. The chain recombines TRBV5-1 with TRBJ2-5; D is unclear. The germline gives CDR1 SGHRS, CDR2 YFSETQ. The CDR3 extends over 13 amino acids. V lost 2 bases, J lost 5 bases, and 10 bases lay in between. DNA for the CDR3: TGCGCCAGCAGCTTAACTACGTTTGAGACCCAGTACTTC. Translating gives CASSLTTFETQYF.

V is TRBV14 and J is TRBJ2-1; either TRBD1 or TRBD2 may fit D (5 bases each). V was shortened by 2 bases and J by 2 bases, with 13 bases between the two germline ends. CDR3 size: 16 residues. The germline gives CDR1 SGHDN, CDR2 FVKESK. The CDR3 is CASSQTPGSAYNEQFF. CDR3 sequence (DNA): TGTGCCAGCAGCCAAACCCCAGGGAGTGCCTACAATGAGCAGTTCTTC.

This sequence joins TRBV5-1 and TRBJ1-3, with 7 bases identical to TRBD1. The germline V gene has CDR1 SGHRS and CDR2 YFSETQ. V lost 4 bases to trimming and J lost 3 bases; unmatched junction nucleotides: 4. The CDR3 is made up of 14 amino acids. The CDR3 spells CASSMTGFGNTIYF. CDR3 DNA: TGCGCCAGCAGCATGACAGGGTTTGGAAACACCATATATTTT. Full variable domain (outside the CDR3, taken from reference TRBV5-1 and TRBJ1-3): KAGVTQTPRYLIKTRGQQVTLSCSPISGHRSVSWYQQTPGQGLQFLFEYFSETQRNKGNFPGRFSGRQFSNSRSEMNVSTLELGDSALYLCASSMTGFGNTIYFGEGSWLTVV.

The chain is built from TRBV5-6 and TRBJ1-2; 12 nucleotides line up with TRBD1. This CDR3 is built from 16 residues. V shed 5 bases, J shed 4 bases, and the junction held 9 bases outside the gene matches. Germline assignment: CDR1 SGHDT and CDR2 YYEEEE. CDR3 DNA sequence: TGTGCCAGCAGTCCGGGACAGGGGGCGCGTATCTATGGCTACACCTTC. It translates to CASSPGQGARIYGYTF.

The V gene is TRBV5-1, the J gene TRBJ2-3; D is ambiguous. Germline V gene data show CDR1 as SGHRS and CDR2 as YFSETQ. Trimming removed 2 bases from V and 2 bases from J, with 9 bases in between. CDR3 length equals 14 residues. CDR3 sequence reads: CASSFRAFTDTQYF. CDR3 DNA: TGCGCCAGCAGCTTTAGGGCCTTCACAGATACGCAGTATTTT.

The V call is TRBV7-8, the J call TRBJ1-2; TRBD1 is a possible D gene (6 bases). V was shortened by 1 base and J by 6 bases, with 9 bases between the two germline ends. The CDR3 has 13 amino acids. Germline-derived CDR1 and CDR2 are SGHVS and FQNEAQ. Here the CDR3 DNA reads TGTGCCAGCAGCTTAGGGACAGAGGATGGCTACACCTTC. Amino acid sequence: CASSLGTEDGYTF.

This chain uses TRBV15 with TRBJ1-2; TRBD1 aligns across 7 bases. The CDR3 extends over 13 amino acids. With V trimmed by 0 bases and J by 8 bases, 3 bases remained unmatched. Per the germline V gene, CDR1 is LNHNV and CDR2 is YYDKDF (reference sequence). CDR3 in amino acids: CATSRDRQGGYTF. For the CDR3, the DNA is TGTGCCACCAGCAGAGATCGACAGGGCGGCTACACCTTC. The full variable domain, rest sourced from reference TRBV15 and TRBJ1-2, is DAMVIQNPRYQVTQFGKPVTLSCSQTLNHNVMYWYQQKSSQAPKLLFHYYDKDFNNEADTPDNFQSRRPNTSFCFLDIRSPGLGDTAMYLCATSRDRQGGYTFGSGTRLTVV.

This clone turned up a few times. The chain combines TRBV5-1 with TRBJ1-1, with D perhaps matching TRBD1 (5 bases). The CDR3 has 13 amino acids. V lost 2 bases, J lost 1 base, and 6 bases lay in between. Germline V lookup: CDR1 SGHRS, CDR2 YFSETQ. This CDR3 is CASSFTGNTEAFF. The CDR3 bases are TGCGCCAGCAGCTTCACAGGGAACACTGAAGCTTTCTTT. Full variable domain (outside the CDR3, taken from reference TRBV5-1 and TRBJ1-1): KAGVTQTPRYLIKTRGQQVTLSCSPISGHRSVSWYQQTPGQGLQFLFEYFSETQRNKGNFPGRFSGRQFSNSRSEMNVSTLELGDSALYLCASSFTGNTEAFFGQGTRLTVV.

This clone was seen once. The CDR3 spells CASSASQTVLGNTIYF. CDR3 coding DNA: TGTGCCAGCAGCGCCTCCCAGACAGTCCTTGGAAACACCATATATTTT. The V call is TRBV9, the J call TRBJ1-3, with D perhaps matching TRBD1 (5 bases). Trimming pared 3 bases from V and 3 bases from J, leaving 16 bases between. Per germline, CDR1 SGDLS and CDR2 YYNGEE. The CDR3 sequence is 16 residues long.

The rearrangement joins TRBV6-1 to TRBJ2-7; TRBD2 matches 8 bases. The V segment lost 3 bases and the J segment 0 bases; nucleotides outside the gene matches: 10. Germline V lookup: CDR1 MNHNS, CDR2 SASEGT. The CDR3 length is 17 residues. CDR3 coding DNA: TGTGCCAGCAGTGAGGTCCCACTAGCGGTGTACTCCTACGAGCAGTACTTC. It translates to CASSEVPLAVYSYEQYF.

This clone has a handful of counts. The rearrangement uses TRBV19 and TRBJ1-1; 7 positions match TRBD1. Germline values: CDR1 LNHDA, CDR2 SQIVND (reference sequence). This CDR3 spans 13 amino acids. Trimming cost V 3 bases and J 10 bases; bases outside gene matches: 8. The CDR3 coding sequence is TGTGCCAGTAGTATGGGACAGCCGGCTGGAGCTTTCTTT. Its protein is CASSMGQPAGAFF.

The chain links TRBV5-4 to TRBJ1-5, with 8 bases matching TRBD1. The CDR3 loop spans 14 amino acids. Germline V gives CDR1 SGHNT, CDR2 YYREEE (reference sequence). CDR3 sequence: CTSSDRGGNQPQHF. The CDR3 nucleotides read TGTACCTCCTCAGACAGGGGAGGCAATCAGCCCCAGCATTTT.

This chain uses TRBV5-4 with TRBJ2-1, with D unclear. Trimming cost V 1 base and J 0 bases, with 8 bases left between them. The germline V gene has CDR1 SGHNT and CDR2 YYREEE (reference sequence). The CDR3 totals 15 residues. The CDR3 spells CASSLFRSSYNEQFF. CDR3 nucleotides: TGTGCCAGCAGCTTGTTCAGGAGCTCCTACAATGAGCAGTTCTTC.

V and J are TRBV5-1 and TRBJ2-7; TRBD2 aligns across 7 bases. CDR3 length: 14 residues. Germline trimming cut 3 bases from V and 5 bases from J; bases unmatched to any gene: 8. CDR1 is SGHRS, CDR2 YFSETQ, per germline. The CDR3: CASSWEGGGHEQYF. DNA for the CDR3: TGCGCCAGCAGCTGGGAGGGAGGAGGCCACGAGCAGTACTTC.